This T cell receptor (beta chain) was profiled in a study of regulatory T cells in long-lasting Graves disease. Only a few counts were recorded for this clonotype. Per the germline V gene, CDR1 is GTSNPN and CDR2 is SVGIG (reference sequence). This CDR3 comprises 14 residues. The ends were cut back, 1 base at V and 3 bases at J, with 10 bases in the middle. In building TCR beta libraries, iRepertoire HTBI primers were used together with Arm-PCR of CDR3 regions. In TCRdb, the multiplex PCR reads were re-called with MiXCR into one record per CDR3 protein. In the table there are 650,000 to 700,000 distinct CDR3 sequences, about 30% of which are singletons. Specified time point: persistent/refractory GD, antithyroid drugs over 5 years with positive TRAb. After RNA was extracted from PBMCs, the TCR library was made from it. By American Thyroid Association guidelines, Graves' disease was diagnosed in the cohort. Tubes containing EDTA received nine milliliters of drawn peripheral blood.

Material: peripheral blood mononuclear cells (PBMCs), obtained when the disease was refractory, from a patient treated with antithyroid drugs. This TCR was recovered from a female donor with Graves disease. The genes are TRBV30 and TRBJ1-5; D is ambiguous. CDR3 in DNA: TGTGCCTGGAGTGCTGGACGCAACAATCAGCCCCAGCATTTT. Amino acid sequence: CAWSAGRNNQPQHF.